This is a list of T cell receptor beta chains from one sample in a study of tumor-infiltrating lymphocytes in primary liver carcinoma. TCRdb re-derived calls from the multiplex PCR reads in MiXCR, one entry per CDR3 protein. Of about 180,000 distinct CDR3 sequences in the sample, 50% to 75% were seen once. Sequences were obtained from peripheral blood. The receptors here all came from a man between 40 and 49 years old with primary liver carcinoma and hepatitis B virus infection. Both conserved end residues are part of each CDR3. Each record gives: V gene, clone size, J gene, D gene, CDR3 protein, CDR3 DNA. D genes are given only for firm matches. A row's size may be missing; if present it is once, few, many or a size class.

TRBV4-1	.	TRBJ2-1	TRBD1	CASSQWTGYEQFF	TGCGCCAGCAGCCAATGGACAGGGTACGAGCAGTTCTTC
TRBV6-1	once	TRBJ2-2	TRBD1	CASSEYGQAGTRELFF	TGTGCCAGCAGTGAATATGGACAGGCGGGCACCCGGGAGCTGTTTTTT
TRBV7-9	.	TRBJ1-6	TRBD1	CANSLEGAGFLSPLHF	TGTGCCAACAGCTTAGAGGGGGCCGGTTTTCTTTCACCCCTCCACTTT
TRBV5-6	.	TRBJ2-7	TRBD1	CASSLITGQEYYERYF	TGTGCCAGCAGCTTGATAACAGGACAGGAATACTACGAGCGGTACTTC
TRBV6-6	.	TRBJ1-5	TRBD1	CTSSGQGRGQPQHF	TGTACCAGCAGTGGACAGGGAAGGGGCCAGCCCCAGCATTTT
TRBV11-2	many	TRBJ2-5	.	CASSLSREETQYF	TGTGCCAGCAGCTTATCGCGGGAAGAGACCCAGTACTTC
TRBV7-8	few	TRBJ2-2	.	CASSLPPPGELFF	TGTGCCAGCAGCTTACCCCCACCCGGGGAGCTGTTTTTT
TRBV11-1	many	TRBJ1-6	.	CASSRTLVSPLHF	TGTGCCAGCAGCCGGACACTGGTTTCACCCCTCCACTTT
TRBV11-2	once	TRBJ2-3	.	CVSSLIRGDTQCF	TGTGTCAGCAGCTTGATCCGAGGAGATACGCAGTGTTTT
TRBV6-1	.	TRBJ2-1	TRBD2	CASRTRIAGSTYNEQFF	TGTGCCAGCAGGACAAGGATAGCGGGTTCAACTTACAATGAGCAGTTCTTC
TRBV6-1	.	TRBJ1-2	.	CASSENEALYGYTF	TGTGCCAGCAGTGAAAATGAAGCACTGTATGGCTACACCTTC
TRBV11-2	many	TRBJ2-5	.	CASSLDIGEETQYF	TGTGCCAGCAGCTTAGATATAGGGGAAGAGACCCAGTACTTC
TRBV12-3/TRBV12-4	.	TRBJ2-5	TRBD2	CASSPSGRAILETQYF	TGTGCCAGCAGCCCAAGCGGGAGGGCCATCTTAGAGACCCAGTACTTC
TRBV4-1	.	TRBJ2-4	.	CASSQDGTPGNIQYF	TGCGCCAGCAGCCAAGACGGAACTCCGGGAAACATTCAGTACTTC
TRBV29-1	many	TRBJ2-7	.	CSVARSDEQYF	TGCAGCGTGGCAAGATCAGACGAGCAGTACTTC
TRBV5-5	.	TRBJ2-2	.	CASSPIPAEGRRTGELFF	TGTGCCAGCAGCCCAATCCCTGCGGAGGGACGGAGAACCGGGGAGCTGTTTTTT
TRBV29-1	.	TRBJ1-4	.	CSVEIGTNGKLFF	TGCAGCGTTGAAATTGGAACTAATGGAAAACTGTTTTTT
TRBV11-2	.	TRBJ1-1	.	CASRYHTEAFF	TGTGCCAGCAGATACCACACTGAAGCCTTCTTT
TRBV4-1	.	TRBJ1-5	.	CASSFQDNQSQHF	TGCGCCAGCAGCTTTCAGGATAATCAGTCCCAGCATTTT
TRBV5-1	once	TRBJ2-3	TRBD2	CASSLVTSRDTQYF	TGCGCCAGCAGCCTCGTGACTAGCAGAGATACGCAGTATTTT
TRBV4-1	few	TRBJ1-6	.	CASSRGRETSPLHF	TGCGCCAGCAGCCGCGGCAGGGAGACGTCACCCCTCCACTTT
TRBV4-2	.	TRBJ2-3	.	CASSKVEASTDTQYF	TGTGCCAGCAGCAAAGTGGAGGCCAGCACAGATACGCAGTATTTT
TRBV6-1	.	TRBJ2-1	.	CASSEALRYPYNEQFF	TGTGCCAGCAGTGAAGCGCTAAGGTACCCCTACAATGAGCAGTTCTTC
TRBV5-4	once	TRBJ1-2	.	CASSLEAYGYTF	TGTGCCAGCAGCTTGGAAGCCTATGGCTACACCTTC
TRBV5-5	.	TRBJ2-7	.	CASSFAGLGYERYF	TGTGCCAGCAGCTTTGCTGGTCTGGGGTACGAGCGGTACTTC
TRBV6-2/TRBV6-3	few	TRBJ2-7	.	CASSYDSLNSHEQYF	TGTGCCAGCAGTTACGACAGTCTAAATAGCCACGAGCAGTACTTC
TRBV5-4	few	TRBJ2-5	.	CASSPDTQETQYF	TGTGCCAGCAGCCCAGACACCCAAGAGACCCAGTACTTC